Below are 20 T cell receptor beta chains sequenced from a single sample in a study of STAT3 mutations in large granular lymphocyte leukemia. General study points: Every T-LGLL patient had at least one immunodominant TCRbeta clonotype.

Their antigens are not known. Only in-frame clones appear in the TCRdb table, and some are missing; sequencing was by immunoSEQ multiplex PCR. In the table there are about 2,400 clones, 66% of which are singletons. Source material: peripheral blood mononuclear cells. The receptors come from a woman aged 45-65 years with T-cell large granular lymphocyte leukemia. Some clones in this sample may be carry-over from other donors' samples.

The chain uses TRBV18 and TRBJ2-5; no firm D call. The germline gives CDR1 KGHSH, CDR2 LQKENI. The CDR3 spans 11 residues. V lost 3 bases to trimming and J lost 5 bases, with 4 bases between them. The CDR3 DNA follows: TGTGCCAGCTCACCCGGGGAGACCCAGTACTTC. Translation gives CASSPGETQYF.

This chain connects TRBV18 to TRBJ1-2; TRBD1 matches 7 bases. CDR1 is KGHSH and CDR2 is LQKENI in the germline V gene. The CDR3 totals 15 residues. V was pared by 3 bases and J by 5 bases, with 9 bases of the junction left unmatched. CDR3 residues: CASSPDWTGTYGYTF. CDR3 coding DNA: TGTGCCAGCTCACCCGACTGGACAGGAACTTATGGCTACACCTTC.

The gene calls are TRBV25-1 and TRBJ1-2; TRBD1 might be the D (5 bases). The germline CDR1 and CDR2 sequences are MGHDK and SYGVNS. The V gene lost 2 bases and the J gene lost 8 bases, with 15 bases spanning the gap. The CDR3 consists of 14 residues. The DNA of the CDR3 is TGTGCCAGCAGTGAAGCGGGACTAGATGTGGGCTACACCTTC. It codes for CASSEAGLDVGYTF.

V gene TRBV7-9 combines with J gene TRBJ1-4; D perhaps matches TRBD1 (6 bases). The CDR3 loop spans 14 amino acids. V lost 1 base and J lost 12, with 15 bases in between. The germline V gene has CDR1 SEHNR and CDR2 FQNEAQ (reference sequence). CDR3 sequence reads: CASSLGGYRDELFF. The CDR3 DNA is TGTGCCAGCAGCTTAGGGGGGTACAGGGATGAACTGTTTTTT.

The CDR3 nucleotides read TGTGCCAGCTCACCTAATGGCTATGGCTACACCTTC. Translating it yields CASSPNGYGYTF. V and J are TRBV18 and TRBJ1-2; D remains unclear. Germline lookup yields CDR1 KGHSH and CDR2 LQKENI. V was cut by 3 bases and J by 4 bases, with 6 bases left in between. The CDR3 contains 12 residues.

This clone was counted a few times. The chain is built from TRBV7-9 and TRBJ2-1, with TRBD1 matching over 7 bases. The CDR3 has 14 amino acids. Unmatched junction bases numbered 4, after V lost 3 bases and J lost 5 bases. In germline, CDR1 is SEHNR, CDR2 FQNEAQ (reference sequence). The CDR3 nucleotides read TGTGCCAGCAGCTTCTCCGGGACAGACAATGAGCAGTTCTTC. Residues: CASSFSGTDNEQFF.

The rearrangement joins TRBV7-9 to TRBJ1-1, with 8 bases that match TRBD1. The CDR3 loop spans 14 amino acids. CDR1 is SEHNR, CDR2 FQNEAQ, per germline (reference sequence). The trim removed 1 base at V and 5 bases at J, leaving 3 bases unmatched. The CDR3 region is CASSLGQGITEAFF. The CDR3 nucleotides are TGTGCCAGCAGCTTAGGACAGGGGATAACTGAAGCTTTCTTT.

This clone occurred once. V usage is TRBV30 and J usage is TRBJ2-7; 8 nucleotides match TRBD1. CDR1 GTSNPN and CDR2 SVGIG come from the germline V gene (reference sequence). The CDR3 is made up of 15 amino acids. With V trimmed by 0 bases and J by 2 bases, 6 bases remained unmatched. CDR3 in DNA: TGTGCCTGGAGTGTACGGACAGGGAGGACCTACGAGCAGTACTTC. Protein: CAWSVRTGRTYEQYF.

The chain joins TRBV5-1 to TRBJ1-2; 10 nucleotides align to TRBD1. Germline CDR1 reads SGHRS; CDR2 reads YFSETQ. CDR3 length equals 14 residues. V shed 5 bases and J 4 bases; nucleotides not matched to a gene: 5. In nucleotides, the CDR3 is TGCGCCAGCAGACCCGGGACAGGGGCCTATGGCTACACCTTC. Translation: CASRPGTGAYGYTF.

The V and J genes are TRBV5-4 and TRBJ2-1, with 10 bases identical to TRBD2. V lost 2 bases to trimming and J lost 9 bases; unmatched junction nucleotides: 8. The CDR3 runs to 15 residues. Germline CDR1 is SGHNT and CDR2 is YYREEE (reference sequence). The CDR3 is CASSLAGGLVGEQFF. The CDR3 nucleotides are TGTGCCAGCAGCTTAGCGGGAGGGCTCGTGGGTGAGCAGTTCTTC.

The rearrangement links TRBV5-1 to TRBJ2-3; no clear D. V was clipped by 3 bases and J by 6 bases, with 14 bases between them. This CDR3 has 14 residues. Germline CDR1 SGHRS, CDR2 YFSETQ. In DNA, the CDR3 is TGCGCCAGCAGCTCAGGAGACGAGGTCGATACGCAGTATTTT. This encodes CASSSGDEVDTQYF.

This clone was found a few times. This chain joins TRBV27 and TRBJ2-3; no definite D call. The CDR3 loop spans 15 amino acids. The germline V and J ends were trimmed by 6 bases and 10 bases, with 23 bases remaining between them. Looked up from germline, CDR1 is MNHEY and CDR2 is SMNVEV (reference sequence). CDR3 amino acids: CASSGFRWESWPQYF. In DNA, the CDR3 is TGTGCCAGCAGCGGTTTCAGGTGGGAAAGTTGGCCGCAGTATTTT.

The chain links TRBV10-1 to TRBJ2-7; D is unclear. CDR3 size: 12 residues. Trimming removed 2 bases at V and 3 bases at J, with 5 bases between. The germline CDR1 and CDR2 sequences are WNHNN and SYGVQD (reference sequence). CDR3 loop: CASSEGRYEQYF. DNA for the CDR3: TGCGCCAGCAGTGAGGGACGCTACGAGCAGTACTTC.

The chain combines TRBV5-1 with TRBJ1-5; 11 bases are shared with TRBD1. The CDR3 sequence is 15 residues long. V shed 3 bases and J 5 bases; nucleotides not matched to a gene: 4. Per germline, CDR1 SGHRS and CDR2 YFSETQ. The CDR3 coding sequence is TGCGCCAGCAGCTCGGGACAGGGGGTGGATCAGCCCCAGCATTTT. It is translated as CASSSGQGVDQPQHF. Full variable domain (rest looked up from reference TRBV5-1 and TRBJ1-5): KAGVTQTPRYLIKTRGQQVTLSCSPISGHRSVSWYQQTPGQGLQFLFEYFSETQRNKGNFPGRFSGRQFSNSRSEMNVSTLELGDSALYLCASSSGQGVDQPQHFGDGTRLSIL.

V and J are TRBV18 and TRBJ2-7; perhaps TRBD2 as D (6 bases). Germline V gives CDR1 KGHSH, CDR2 LQKENI. CDR3 size: 14 residues. V shed 3 bases and J shed 0 bases, with 9 bases lying between them. The CDR3 DNA sequence: TGTGCCAGCTCACCTAGCGGTGGCTCCTACGAGCAGTACTTC. It encodes CASSPSGGSYEQYF.

This rearrangement joins TRBV30 to TRBJ1-2; D gene uncertain. V lost 3 bases and J lost 2, with 16 bases in between. CDR1 GTSNPN and CDR2 SVGIG come from the germline V gene (reference sequence). The CDR3 contains 15 residues. The CDR3 loop is CAWRTLDLINYGYTF. The CDR3 coding sequence is TGTGCCTGGAGGACCTTGGACCTGATAAACTATGGCTACACCTTC.

The CDR3 loop is CASSPRDRENYGYTF. DNA for the CDR3: TGTGCCAGCTCACCACGGGACAGGGAAAACTATGGCTACACCTTC. V and J are TRBV18 and TRBJ1-2; TRBD1 matches at 9 bases. The V gene end was trimmed by 1 base and the J gene end by 2 bases; junction bases not matched to a gene: 2. CDR3 size: 15 residues. The germline V gene has CDR1 KGHSH and CDR2 LQKENI.

The chain links TRBV5-6 to TRBJ1-5; D is possibly TRBD1 (5 bases). The V and J ends lost 0 bases and 2 bases respectively, with 9 bases between them. CDR1 and CDR2 from the germline V gene are SGHDT and YYEEEE. The CDR3 has 15 amino acids. The CDR3 reads CASSLGAGGNQPQHF. CDR3 nucleotide sequence: TGTGCCAGCAGCTTGGGGGCGGGGGGCAATCAGCCCCAGCATTTT. The variable domain in full, with the rest retrieved from reference TRBV5-6 and TRBJ1-5, is DAGVTQSPTHLIKTRGQQVTLRCSPKSGHDTVSWYQQALGQGPQFIFQYYEEEERQRGNFPDRFSGHQFPNYSSELNVNALLLGDSALYLCASSLGAGGNQPQHFGDGTRLSIL.

The gene calls are TRBV18 and TRBJ2-7, with 7 bases lining up with TRBD1. Germline CDR1 is KGHSH and CDR2 is LQKENI. This CDR3 has 16 residues. V shed 5 bases, J shed 2 bases, and the junction held 12 bases outside the gene matches. The CDR3, as DNA: TGTGCCAGCTCAACGGACAACAGGGGAAGGGCCTACGAGCAGTACTTC. The encoded protein is CASSTDNRGRAYEQYF. The variable domain in full, with the rest retrieved from reference TRBV18 and TRBJ2-7, is NAGVMQNPRHLVRRRGQEARLRCSPMKGHSHVYWYRQLPEEGLKFMVYLQKENIIDESGMPKERFSAEFPKEGPSILRIQQVVRGDSAAYFCASSTDNRGRAYEQYFGPGTRLTVT.

The chain carries TRBV29-1 and TRBJ2-7; D gene unclear. V was trimmed by 5 bases and J by 0 bases, leaving 8 bases between them. Per the germline V gene, CDR1 is SQVTM and CDR2 is ANQGSEA. The CDR3 is 12 residues long. The CDR3 spells CSVRESSYEQYF. The DNA for the CDR3 is TGCAGCGTTCGCGAGAGCTCCTACGAGCAGTACTTC.